This TCR beta chain originates from a study of ipilimumab plus nivolumab after autologous stem cell transplantation. Study background: The DLBCL cohort had primary refractory and relapsed disease, with 18-month progression-free survival of about 82% and 31%.

The protocol was immunoSEQ multiplex PCR, while the TCRdb copy is restricted to in-frame clones and leaves out a portion. The data show 8,000 to 11,000 clones, with approximately 81% seen just once and 8% to 10% held by the top ten. The germline V gene encodes CDR1 ENHRY and CDR2 SYGVKD. This CDR3 comprises 14 residues. V was pared by 1 base and J by 3 bases, with 6 bases between. The rearrangement joins TRBV10-3 to TRBJ2-2; D is unclear. The starting material was PBMCs, obtained in a trial of ipilimumab plus nivolumab as post-transplant consolidation. The TCR comes from a male donor with diffuse large B-cell lymphoma. The CDR3 sequence: CAISELVDTGELFF. The CDR3 DNA reads TGTGCCATCAGTGAGTTGGTGGACACCGGGGAGCTGTTTTTT.